What follows describes a single TCR beta chain. Antigen: not known. This sample stems from a study of post-analysis software for immune sequencing data. About the study: Both relapsing-remitting and secondary progressive multiple sclerosis featured among the disease courses, as did progressive-relapsing multiple sclerosis.

Deletions cut 4 bases from V and 2 bases from J, with 8 bases between. This CDR3 has 12 amino acids. Germline V gene sequence: CDR1 SQVTM, CDR2 ANQGSEA. Each TCR beta cDNA library carried unique molecular identifiers. Some 500,000 cDNA molecules were recovered from an input of 1 to 10 million T cells. TCRdb reprocessed the PCR reads with MiXCR, giving one entry per CDR3 protein. The table includes approximately 730,000 distinct CDR3 sequences, 40% to 55% detected once. The study, taken as a whole, reports: Compared with controls, patients showed significantly lower normalized Chao1 diversity. Four or five TRBV segments (TRBV5-6, TRBV5-1 and TRBV20-1 among them) occurred more frequently in patients than in controls. F-measure co-clustering was strong for batch-matched samples.

This sequence was found in a girl aged 10 to 17 with multiple sclerosis. The chain is built from TRBV29-1 and TRBJ1-1; possibly TRBD1 for D (5 bases). The sequenced sample was blood. CDR3 nucleotides: TGCAGCGTTGCGAGGGGAAACACTGAAGCTTTCTTT. This encodes CSVARGNTEAFF. The whole variable domain, remainder taken from reference TRBV29-1 and TRBJ1-1, is SAVISQKPSRDICQRGTSLTIQCQVDSQVTMMFWYRQQPGQSLTLIATANQGSEATYESGFVIDKFPISRPNLTFSTLTVSNMSPEDSSIYLCSVARGNTEAFFGQGTRLTVV.